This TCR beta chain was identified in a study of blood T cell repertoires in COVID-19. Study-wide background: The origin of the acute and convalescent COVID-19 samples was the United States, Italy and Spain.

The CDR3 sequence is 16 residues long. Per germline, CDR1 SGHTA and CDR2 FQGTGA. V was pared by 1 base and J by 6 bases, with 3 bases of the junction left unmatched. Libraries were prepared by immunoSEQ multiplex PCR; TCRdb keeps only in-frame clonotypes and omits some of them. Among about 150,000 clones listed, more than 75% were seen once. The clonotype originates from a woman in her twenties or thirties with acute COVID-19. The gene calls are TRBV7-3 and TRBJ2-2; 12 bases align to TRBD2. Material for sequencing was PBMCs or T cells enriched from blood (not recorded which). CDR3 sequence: CASSLKPSGRAGELFF. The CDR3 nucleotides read TGTGCCAGCAGCTTAAAACCTAGCGGGAGGGCCGGGGAGCTGTTTTTT.